This T cell receptor (beta chain) originates from a study of control samples from healthy donors and cancer patients. Trimming removed 2 bases at V and 1 base at J, with 8 bases between. CDR1 and CDR2 (germline): GTSNPN, SVGIG (reference sequence). The length of the CDR3 is 13 residues. Generated by immunoSEQ multiplex PCR, the TCRdb table keeps only in-frame clones and is missing some. The sample shows 70,000 to 90,000 clones, about 90% of them seen only once. The sequence derives from a woman in her fifties or sixties with head and neck cancer. The chain uses TRBV30 and TRBJ1-2; D remains ambiguous. Material for sequencing was PBMCs. This chain's CDR3 is CAWSRDINYGYTF. The CDR3 DNA reads TGTGCCTGGAGTCGGGATATTAACTATGGCTACACCTTC. Based on the CDR3 plus reference TRBV30 and TRBJ1-2, the full variable domain is SQTIHQWPATLVQPVGSPLSLECTVEGTSNPNLYWYRQAAGRGLQLLFYSVGIGQISSEVPQNLSASRPQDRQFILSSKKLLLSDSGFYLCAWSRDINYGYTFGSGTRLTVV.